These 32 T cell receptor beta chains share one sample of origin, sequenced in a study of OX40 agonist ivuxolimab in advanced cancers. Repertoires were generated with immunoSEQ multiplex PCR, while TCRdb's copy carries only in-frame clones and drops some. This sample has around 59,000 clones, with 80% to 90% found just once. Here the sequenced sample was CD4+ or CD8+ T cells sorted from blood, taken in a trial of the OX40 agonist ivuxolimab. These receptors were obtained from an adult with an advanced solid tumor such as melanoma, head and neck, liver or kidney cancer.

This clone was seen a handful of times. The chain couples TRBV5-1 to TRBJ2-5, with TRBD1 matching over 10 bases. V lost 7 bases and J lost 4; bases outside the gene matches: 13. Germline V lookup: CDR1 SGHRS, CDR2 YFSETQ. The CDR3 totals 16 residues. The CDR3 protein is CASEHLGTGAGETQYF. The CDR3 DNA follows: TGCGCCAGCGAACACCTCGGGACAGGGGCAGGAGAGACCCAGTACTTC. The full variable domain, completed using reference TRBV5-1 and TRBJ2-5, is KAGVTQTPRYLIKTRGQQVTLSCSPISGHRSVSWYQQTPGQGLQFLFEYFSETQRNKGNFPGRFSGRQFSNSRSEMNVSTLELGDSALYLCASEHLGTGAGETQYFGPGTRLLVL.

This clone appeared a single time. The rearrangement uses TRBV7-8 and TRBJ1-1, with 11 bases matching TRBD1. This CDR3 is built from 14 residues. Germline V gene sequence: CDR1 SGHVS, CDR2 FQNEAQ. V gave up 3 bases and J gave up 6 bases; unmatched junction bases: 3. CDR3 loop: CASSLGQGGPEAFF. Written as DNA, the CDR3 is TGTGCCAGCAGCTTGGGACAGGGGGGCCCTGAAGCTTTCTTT.

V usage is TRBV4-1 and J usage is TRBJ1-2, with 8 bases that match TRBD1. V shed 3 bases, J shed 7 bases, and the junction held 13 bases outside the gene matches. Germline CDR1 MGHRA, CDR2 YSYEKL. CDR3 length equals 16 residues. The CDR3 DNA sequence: TGCGCCAGCAGCCACCTCCCGACAGGGGTGTATGGTGGCTACACCTTC. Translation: CASSHLPTGVYGGYTF.

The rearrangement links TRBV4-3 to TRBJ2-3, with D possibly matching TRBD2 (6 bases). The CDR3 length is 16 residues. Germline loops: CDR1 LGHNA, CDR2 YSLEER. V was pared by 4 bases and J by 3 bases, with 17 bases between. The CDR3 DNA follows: TGCGCCAGCAGCCCCGACCTCACCCGGGGGACAGATACGCAGTATTTT. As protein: CASSPDLTRGTDTQYF.

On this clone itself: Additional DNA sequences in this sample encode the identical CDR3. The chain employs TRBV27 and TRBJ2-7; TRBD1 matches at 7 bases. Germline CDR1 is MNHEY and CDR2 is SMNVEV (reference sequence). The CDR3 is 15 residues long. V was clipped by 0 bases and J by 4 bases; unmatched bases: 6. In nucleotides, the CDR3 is TGTGCCAGCAGTTTATCGCAAGGGACAGCATACGAGCAGTACGTC. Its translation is CASSLSQGTAYEQYV.

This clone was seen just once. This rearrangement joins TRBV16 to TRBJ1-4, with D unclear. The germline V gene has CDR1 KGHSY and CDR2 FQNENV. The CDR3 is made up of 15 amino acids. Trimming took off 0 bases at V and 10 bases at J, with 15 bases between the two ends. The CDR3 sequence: CASSQSTNGNGKLFF. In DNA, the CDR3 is TGTGCCAGCAGCCAATCGACCAACGGGAACGGAAAACTGTTTTTT.

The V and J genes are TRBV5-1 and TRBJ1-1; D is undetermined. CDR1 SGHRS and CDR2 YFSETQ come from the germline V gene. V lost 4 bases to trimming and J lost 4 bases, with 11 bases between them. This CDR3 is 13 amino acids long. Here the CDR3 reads CASSPGVSTEAFF. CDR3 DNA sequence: TGCGCCAGCAGCCCCGGGGTTAGCACTGAAGCTTTCTTT.

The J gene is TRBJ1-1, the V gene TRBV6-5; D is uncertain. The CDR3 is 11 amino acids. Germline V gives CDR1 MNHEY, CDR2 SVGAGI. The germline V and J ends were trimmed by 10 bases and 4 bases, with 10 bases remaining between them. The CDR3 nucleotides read TGTGCCACCCGTCTTGGCACTGAAGCTTTCTTT. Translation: CATRLGTEAFF.

CDR3 protein: CATSTAAGGSAEAFF. The CDR3 region has the DNA TGTGCCACCAGCACAGCTGCAGGGGGGAGCGCTGAAGCTTTCTTT. The chain recombines TRBV15 with TRBJ1-1; 7 bases are shared with TRBD1. J gave up 6 bases and V 4 bases, and 11 bases lay outside the gene matches. CDR1 LNHNV and CDR2 YYDKDF come from the germline V gene (reference sequence). This CDR3 has 15 amino acids.

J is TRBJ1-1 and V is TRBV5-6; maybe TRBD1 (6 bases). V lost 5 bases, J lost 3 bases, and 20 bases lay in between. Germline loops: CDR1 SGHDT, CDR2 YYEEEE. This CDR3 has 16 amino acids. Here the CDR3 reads CASSPTRRGGDTEAFF. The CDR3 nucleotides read TGTGCCAGCAGTCCCACACGCAGGGGAGGTGACACTGAAGCTTTCTTT.

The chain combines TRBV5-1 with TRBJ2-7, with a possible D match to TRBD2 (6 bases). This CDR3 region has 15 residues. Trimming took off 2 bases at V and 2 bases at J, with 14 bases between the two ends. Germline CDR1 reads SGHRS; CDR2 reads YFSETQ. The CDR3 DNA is TGCGCCAGCAGCTTTCTGGTTGGCGGGGCCTACGAGCAGTACTTC. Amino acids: CASSFLVGGAYEQYF.

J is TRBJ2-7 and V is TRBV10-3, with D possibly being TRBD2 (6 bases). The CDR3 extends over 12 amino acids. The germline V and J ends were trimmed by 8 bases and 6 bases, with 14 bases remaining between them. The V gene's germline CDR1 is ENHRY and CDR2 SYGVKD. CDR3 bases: TGTGCCATCGGGGACGCCGGGGGCGAGCAGTACGTC. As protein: CAIGDAGGEQYV.

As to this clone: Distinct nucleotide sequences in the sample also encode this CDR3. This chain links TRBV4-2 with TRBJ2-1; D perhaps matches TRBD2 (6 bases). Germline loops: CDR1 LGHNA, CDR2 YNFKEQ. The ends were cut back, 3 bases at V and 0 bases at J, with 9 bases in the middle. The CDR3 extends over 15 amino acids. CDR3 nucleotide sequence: TGTGCCAGCAGCCAGACCGGGAGCTCCTACAATGAGCAGTTCTTC. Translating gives CASSQTGSSYNEQFF.

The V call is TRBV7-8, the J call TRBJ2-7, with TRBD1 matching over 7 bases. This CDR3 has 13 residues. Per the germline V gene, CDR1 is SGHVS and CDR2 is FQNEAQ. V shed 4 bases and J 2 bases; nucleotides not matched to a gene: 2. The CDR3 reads CASSWDRAYEQYV. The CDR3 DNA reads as TGTGCCAGCAGCTGGGACAGAGCCTACGAGCAGTACGTC.

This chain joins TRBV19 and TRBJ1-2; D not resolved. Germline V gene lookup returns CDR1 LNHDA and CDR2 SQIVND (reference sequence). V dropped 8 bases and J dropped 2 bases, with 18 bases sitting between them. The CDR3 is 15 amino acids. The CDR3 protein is CASRPRKLQNYGYTF. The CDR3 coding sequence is TGTGCCAGTCGACCACGGAAACTCCAAAACTATGGCTACACCTTC.

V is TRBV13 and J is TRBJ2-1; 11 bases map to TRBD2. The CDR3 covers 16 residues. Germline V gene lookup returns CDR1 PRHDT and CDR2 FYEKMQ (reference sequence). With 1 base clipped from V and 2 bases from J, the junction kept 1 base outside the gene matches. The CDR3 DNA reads TGTGCCAGCAGCTTAGTAGCGGGAGGGCCCTACAATGAGCAGTTCTTC. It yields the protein CASSLVAGGPYNEQFF.

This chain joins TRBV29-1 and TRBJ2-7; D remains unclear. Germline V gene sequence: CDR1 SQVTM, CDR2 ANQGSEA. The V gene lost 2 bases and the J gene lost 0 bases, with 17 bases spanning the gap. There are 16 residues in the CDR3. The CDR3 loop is CSVELVFLVYSYEQYV. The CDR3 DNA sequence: TGCAGCGTTGAATTGGTGTTCCTAGTGTACTCCTACGAGCAGTACGTC.

The CDR3 coding sequence is TGTGCCAGCAGCACGATACCGACGGCGACTAATGAAAAACTGTTTTTT. This translates into CASSTIPTATNEKLFF. The V and J genes are TRBV7-9 and TRBJ1-4; D ambiguous. The CDR3 extends over 16 amino acids. The germline V gene encodes CDR1 SEHNR and CDR2 FQNEAQ (reference sequence). The ends were cut back, 5 bases at V and 2 bases at J, with 15 bases in the middle. Full variable domain (remainder filled in from reference TRBV7-9 and TRBJ1-4): DTGVSQNPRHKITKRGQNVTFRCDPISEHNRLYWYRQTLGQGPEFLTYFQNEAQLEKSRLLSDRFSAERPKGSFSTLEIQRTEQGDSAMYLCASSTIPTATNEKLFFGSGTQLSVL.

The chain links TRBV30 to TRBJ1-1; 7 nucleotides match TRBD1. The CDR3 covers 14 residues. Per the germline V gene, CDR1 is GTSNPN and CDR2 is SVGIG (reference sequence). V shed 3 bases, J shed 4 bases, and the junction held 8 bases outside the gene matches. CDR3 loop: CAWSGDRAGTEAFF. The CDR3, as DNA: TGTGCCTGGAGCGGAGACAGGGCTGGCACTGAAGCTTTCTTT.

The CDR3: CSVPSGANEQFF. CDR3 in DNA: TGCAGCGTTCCTTCTGGGGCCAATGAGCAGTTCTTC. The gene calls are TRBV29-1 and TRBJ2-1; D might be TRBD1 (5 bases). The germline V and J ends were trimmed by 5 bases and 6 bases, with 11 bases remaining between them. The CDR3 has 12 residues. The germline CDR1 and CDR2 sequences are SQVTM and ANQGSEA.

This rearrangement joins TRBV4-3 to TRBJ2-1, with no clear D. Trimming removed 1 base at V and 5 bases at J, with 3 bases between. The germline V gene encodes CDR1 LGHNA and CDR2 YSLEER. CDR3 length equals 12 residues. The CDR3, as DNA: TGCGCCAGCAGCCAAGGGCACAATGAGCAGTTCTTC. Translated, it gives CASSQGHNEQFF.

Here the CDR3 reads CASSLAARDQPQHF. The CDR3 DNA reads as TGTGCCAGCAGCTTAGCGGCCAGGGACCAGCCCCAGCATTTT. This chain joins TRBV7-9 and TRBJ1-5; D may be TRBD1 (5 bases). V lost 0 bases to trimming and J lost 7 bases, with 10 bases between them. Germline V gene sequence: CDR1 SEHNR, CDR2 FQNEAQ (reference sequence). CDR3 length: 14 residues.

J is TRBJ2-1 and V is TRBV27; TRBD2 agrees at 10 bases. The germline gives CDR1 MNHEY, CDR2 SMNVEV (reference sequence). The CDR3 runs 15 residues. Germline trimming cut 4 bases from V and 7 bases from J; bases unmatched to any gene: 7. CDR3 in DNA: TGTGCCAGCAGTTCCCGGACTAGCGGTAGAAATGAGCAGTTCTTC. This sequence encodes CASSSRTSGRNEQFF.

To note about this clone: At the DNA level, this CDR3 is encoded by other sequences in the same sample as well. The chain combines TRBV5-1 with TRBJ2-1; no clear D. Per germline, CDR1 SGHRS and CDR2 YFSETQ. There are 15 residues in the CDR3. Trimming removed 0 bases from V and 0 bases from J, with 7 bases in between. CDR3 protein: CASSLDPSSYNEQFF. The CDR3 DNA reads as TGCGCCAGCAGCTTGGATCCGAGCTCCTACAATGAGCAGTTCTTC.

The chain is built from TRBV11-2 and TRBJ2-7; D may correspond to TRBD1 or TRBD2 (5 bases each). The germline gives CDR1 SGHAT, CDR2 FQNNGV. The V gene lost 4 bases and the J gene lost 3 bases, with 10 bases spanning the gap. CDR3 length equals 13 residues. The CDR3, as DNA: TGTGCCAGCAGCTGGGGACGGCTCTACGAGCAGTACGTC. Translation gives CASSWGRLYEQYV.

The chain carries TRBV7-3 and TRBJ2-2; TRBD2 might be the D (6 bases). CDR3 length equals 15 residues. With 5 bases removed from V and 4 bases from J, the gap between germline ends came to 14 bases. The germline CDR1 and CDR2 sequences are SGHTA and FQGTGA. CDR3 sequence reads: CASSLGLSLTGELFF. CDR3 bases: TGTGCCAGCAGCCTCGGACTATCGCTCACCGGGGAGCTGTTTTTT.

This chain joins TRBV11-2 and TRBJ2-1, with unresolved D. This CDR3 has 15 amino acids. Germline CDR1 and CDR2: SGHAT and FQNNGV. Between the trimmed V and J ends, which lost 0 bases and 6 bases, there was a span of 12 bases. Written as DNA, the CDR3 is TGTGCCAGCAGCTTAGATGTGGGTTGGGGCAATGAGCAGTTCTTC. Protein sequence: CASSLDVGWGNEQFF.

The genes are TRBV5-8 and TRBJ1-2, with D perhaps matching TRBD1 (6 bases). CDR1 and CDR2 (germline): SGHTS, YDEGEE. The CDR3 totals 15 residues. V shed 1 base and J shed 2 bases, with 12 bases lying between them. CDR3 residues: CASSLSRGPNYGYTF. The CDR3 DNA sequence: TGTGCCAGCAGCTTGTCCAGGGGTCCCAACTATGGCTACACCTTC.

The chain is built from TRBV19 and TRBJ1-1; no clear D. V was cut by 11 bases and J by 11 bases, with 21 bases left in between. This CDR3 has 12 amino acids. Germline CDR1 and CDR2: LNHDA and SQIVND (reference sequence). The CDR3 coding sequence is TGTGCCTCGAAACTGGGCCTCGGGAGGGCTTTCTTT. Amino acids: CASKLGLGRAFF.

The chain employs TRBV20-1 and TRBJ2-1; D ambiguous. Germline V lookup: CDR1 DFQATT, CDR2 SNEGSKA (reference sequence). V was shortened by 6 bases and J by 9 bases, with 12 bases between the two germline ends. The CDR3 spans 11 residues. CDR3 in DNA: TGCAGTGCGGGATGGGGTTTTGAGCAGTTCTTC. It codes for CSAGWGFEQFF.

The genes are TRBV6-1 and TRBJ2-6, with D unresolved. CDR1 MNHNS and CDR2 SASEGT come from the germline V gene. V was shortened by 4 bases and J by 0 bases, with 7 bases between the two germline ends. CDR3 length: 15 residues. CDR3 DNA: TGTGCCAGCAGTGTTTTGGGCTCTGGGGCCAACGTCCTGACTTTC. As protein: CASSVLGSGANVLTF.

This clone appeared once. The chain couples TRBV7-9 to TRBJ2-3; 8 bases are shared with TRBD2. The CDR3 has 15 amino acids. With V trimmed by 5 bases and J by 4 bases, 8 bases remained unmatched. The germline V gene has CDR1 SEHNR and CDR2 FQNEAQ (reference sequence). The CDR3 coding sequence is TGTGCCAGCAGCCAACTAGCGGTAGAGGCAGATACGCAGTATTTT. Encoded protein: CASSQLAVEADTQYF.